This TCR beta chain was captured in a study of blood T cell repertoires in COVID-19. Study at large: From the United States, Italy and Spain came samples of acute and convalescent COVID-19. T cells, B-cell-depleted T cells, or PBMCs supplied cDNA or gDNA.

As originally analysed: Reference gene primers were amplified, and this amplification served to estimate nucleated cell counts. Method: immunoSEQ multiplex PCR; TCRdb's copy keeps in-frame clones and lacks some. V, J and clone size are those of that table, while D and trimming were read from the DNA. The sample includes 100,000 to 150,000 clones, about 77% seen only once; the top ten take 25%. CDR1 and CDR2 from the germline V gene are SEHNR and FQNEAQ (reference sequence). The CDR3 spans 13 residues. With V trimmed by 7 bases and J by 2 bases, 5 bases remained unmatched. The sample was peripheral blood. V and J are TRBV7-9 and TRBJ2-7; 7 bases are a match to TRBD1. This receptor was obtained from a human donor in a cohort sampled during active COVID-19. For the CDR3, the DNA is TGTGCCAGCACCAAGACAGGGCCCTACGAGCAGTACTTC. Translated, it gives CASTKTGPYEQYF.